This passage covers 10 T cell receptor beta chains from one sample sequenced in a study of cytomegalovirus exposure and HLA in healthy donors. The PCR had 60 Vbeta and 13 Jbeta primers. Libraries were prepared by immunoSEQ multiplex PCR; TCRdb keeps only in-frame clonotypes and omits some of them. The table lists about 130,000 clones, under 75% of them singletons. The material sequenced was PBMCs. The origin of the receptors is a woman in her thirties or forties in good health and CMV-seronegative.

The CDR3: CASSIGGTAYEQYF. CDR3 DNA sequence: TGTGCCAGTAGTATAGGGGGGACAGCCTACGAGCAGTACTTC. The chain is built from TRBV19 and TRBJ2-7, with TRBD1 matching 7 bases. The CDR3 spans 14 residues. Trimming removed 1 base from V and 2 bases from J; junction bases left unmatched: 2. Looked up from germline, CDR1 is LNHDA and CDR2 is SQIVND (reference sequence).

The rearrangement links TRBV5-1 to TRBJ2-7, with a possible D match to TRBD2 (5 bases). The germline V and J ends were trimmed by 0 bases and 1 base, with 17 bases remaining between them. The CDR3 length is 17 residues. Germline-derived CDR1 and CDR2 are SGHRS and YFSETQ. In nucleotides, the CDR3 is TGCGCCAGCAGCTTGGCCGGGGAAGGAGAGCATTCCTACGAGCAGTACTTC. Translating it yields CASSLAGEGEHSYEQYF.

The genes are TRBV30 and TRBJ1-5, with D perhaps matching TRBD1 (6 bases). CDR1 and CDR2 from the germline V gene are GTSNPN and SVGIG (reference sequence). Trimming took 4 bases from V and 4 from J, leaving 8 bases between them. CDR3 length equals 12 residues. In nucleotides, the CDR3 is TGTGCCTGGAACAGGGTTAATCAGCCCCAGCATTTT. It is translated as CAWNRVNQPQHF.

This rearrangement joins TRBV6-1 to TRBJ1-6; 7 nucleotides match TRBD1. V dropped 5 bases and J dropped 12; count of bases not matched to a gene: 10. This CDR3 has 14 amino acids. The germline V gene encodes CDR1 MNHNS and CDR2 SASEGT. CDR3 sequence reads: CASSSDRTSGPLHF. As DNA, the CDR3 is TGTGCCAGCAGTTCGGACAGGACCTCCGGACCCCTCCACTTT.

In its sample, this clone was seen once. V gene TRBV9 combines with J gene TRBJ2-7, with 9 bases identical to TRBD1. This CDR3 is 14 amino acids long. Trimming took 2 bases from V and 6 from J; bases not matched to a gene: 6. The germline V gene has CDR1 SGDLS and CDR2 YYNGEE. The CDR3 DNA reads TGTGCCAGCAGCGTCGGGACAGGGTTTTCCGAGCAGTACTTC. This encodes CASSVGTGFSEQYF.

The count of this clone is one. The rearrangement joins TRBV7-2 to TRBJ1-1; no firm D call. The CDR3 extends over 15 amino acids. V lost 1 base to trimming and J lost 1 base, with 10 bases between them. The germline V gene encodes CDR1 SGHTA and CDR2 FQGNSA. CDR3 loop: CASSLGWSGNTEAFF. For the CDR3, the DNA is TGTGCCAGCAGCTTAGGTTGGTCGGGGAACACTGAAGCTTTCTTT.

The V gene is TRBV10-1, the J gene TRBJ2-7; maybe TRBD2 (5 bases). The ends were cut back, 4 bases at V and 4 bases at J, with 17 bases in the middle. This CDR3 contains 15 residues. The germline CDR1 and CDR2 sequences are WNHNN and SYGVQD (reference sequence). DNA of the CDR3: TGCGCCAGCAGTGTAGGGAGTTCTCCCTCTTACGAGCAGTACTTC. Translation: CASSVGSSPSYEQYF.

Here the CDR3 reads CASRLTGGRGEKLFF. CDR3 nucleotides: TGTGCCAGCAGGCTCACAGGGGGACGGGGTGAAAAACTGTTTTTT. This chain connects TRBV27 to TRBJ1-4; 8 positions match TRBD1. V was pared by 6 bases and J by 7 bases, with 10 bases of the junction left unmatched. The length of the CDR3 is 15 residues. Germline V gene sequence: CDR1 MNHEY, CDR2 SMNVEV (reference sequence).

The rearrangement links TRBV4-1 to TRBJ2-5, with D possibly matching TRBD1 (5 bases). The J call is in doubt because the DNA end fits TRBJ2-7 better. From germline, CDR1 is MGHRA and CDR2 YSYEKL. The CDR3 sequence is 13 residues long. CDR3 amino acids: CASSPPGSYEQYF. The DNA of the CDR3 is TGCGCCAGCAGCCCTCCAGGGTCCTACGAGCAGTACTTC.

This chain uses TRBV14 with TRBJ2-5; tentatively, D is TRBD2 (6 bases). The CDR3 is 13 amino acids. Germline V gene lookup returns CDR1 SGHDN and CDR2 FVKESK. Trimming left V 4 bases short and J 1 base short, with 7 bases between. The CDR3 DNA follows: TGTGCCAGCAGCCGGGACTTCCAAGAGACCCAGTACTTC. Translating gives CASSRDFQETQYF.